This is a list of T cell receptor beta chains from one sample in a study of T cell responses to AZD1222 COVID-19 vaccine. Data came from immunoSEQ multiplex PCR; TCRdb stores just in-frame clones and leaves some out. The sample contains under 150,000 clones, roughly 93% of which appear only once. The sample here was peripheral blood, taken on day 0 of AZD1222 vaccination. These receptors came from an adult in good health. Both conserved end residues are part of each CDR3. A D gene is named only where the DNA matches it firmly. The size of a clone is reported for some rows only, either as once, few or many, or as a class for expanded clones.

TRBD2	-	TRBV27	TRBJ2-3	CASSSISGIADTQYF	TGTGCCAGCAGTTCCATTAGCGGGATCGCAGATACGCAGTATTTT
TRBD1	once	TRBV27	TRBJ2-7	CASRGQGREQYF	TGTGCCAGCAGGGGACAGGGGAGGGAGCAGTACTTC
-	-	TRBV28	TRBJ2-1	CASSFRFEGLNEQFF	TGTGCCAGCAGTTTCCGATTCGAGGGCCTCAATGAGCAGTTCTTC
TRBD2	few	TRBV5-1	TRBJ2-7	CASSLEVAGAFEQYF	TGCGCCAGCAGCTTGGAGGTAGCGGGAGCTTTCGAGCAGTACTTC
TRBD2	-	TRBV5-1	TRBJ2-1	CASSLASSGHYNEQFF	TGCGCCAGCAGCTTGGCGTCTAGCGGTCATTACAATGAGCAGTTCTTC
TRBD2	-	TRBV27	TRBJ2-5	CASSLGTIGETQYF	TGTGCCAGCAGTCTCGGGACTATCGGCGAGACCCAGTACTTC
-	-	TRBV12-3/TRBV12-4	TRBJ1-1	CASSLAGGRAFF	TGTGCCAGCAGTTTAGCGGGGGGGCGAGCTTTCTTT
TRBD1	-	TRBV28	TRBJ1-2	CASRRQGGNYGYTF	TGTGCCAGCAGGAGACAGGGGGGGAACTATGGCTACACCTTC
TRBD1	-	TRBV25-1	TRBJ1-1	CASSEVTDRATEAFF	TGTGCCAGCAGTGAAGTGACGGACAGGGCCACTGAAGCTTTCTTT
-	-	TRBV9	TRBJ1-2	CASSLGGASYGYTF	TGTGCCAGCAGCTTAGGGGGGGCCTCCTATGGCTACACCTTC
-	-	TRBV28	TRBJ2-3	CASRDGGSTDTQYF	TGTGCCAGCAGGGATGGGGGGAGCACAGATACGCAGTATTTT
-	-	TRBV7-9	TRBJ2-1	CASSLVPQGPHNEQFF	TGTGCCAGCAGCTTAGTTCCCCAGGGGCCCCACAATGAGCAGTTCTTC
-	-	TRBV2	TRBJ2-1	CASSESESEQFF	TGTGCCAGCAGTGAATCAGAGTCTGAGCAGTTCTTC
-	-	TRBV2	TRBJ1-1	CASSELGGATEAFF	TGTGCCAGCAGTGAACTGGGGGGGGCCACTGAAGCTTTCTTT
-	-	TRBV15	TRBJ1-5	CATSREYSNQPQHF	TGTGCCACCAGCAGAGAGTATAGCAATCAGCCCCAGCATTTT
-	-	TRBV7-8	TRBJ1-5	CASSLEQGYKPQHF	TGTGCCAGCAGCTTAGAACAGGGCTACAAACCCCAGCATTTT
TRBD1	-	TRBV5-6	TRBJ1-2	CASSPLGQAKGGYTF	TGTGCCAGCAGCCCGTTAGGACAGGCCAAGGGAGGCTACACCTTC
TRBD1	-	TRBV27	TRBJ2-2	CASSAWGQSSNTGELFF	TGTGCCAGCAGTGCATGGGGACAGAGCTCGAACACCGGGGAGCTGTTTTTT
TRBD1	-	TRBV28	TRBJ2-7	CASSFQGAYEQYF	TGTGCCAGCAGTTTCCAGGGGGCCTACGAGCAGTACTTC
TRBD1	-	TRBV28	TRBJ2-5	CASSFGQGARGETQYF	TGTGCCAGCAGTTTTGGGCAGGGGGCGAGAGGGGAGACCCAGTACTTC
-	few	TRBV6-5	TRBJ1-1	CASSYSRWGEAFF	TGTGCCAGCAGTTACTCGAGGTGGGGTGAAGCTTTCTTT
TRBD1	-	TRBV6-2/TRBV6-3	TRBJ1-4	CASSYLTGGGEKLFF	TGTGCCAGCAGTTACCTTACAGGGGGAGGAGAAAAACTGTTTTTT
TRBD1	-	TRBV10-2	TRBJ1-2	CASSDWTGALDGYTF	TGCGCCAGCAGTGATTGGACAGGGGCCCTCGATGGCTACACCTTC
-	-	TRBV9	TRBJ1-1	CASSETGSYTEAFF	TGTGCCAGCAGCGAAACAGGGTCATACACTGAAGCTTTCTTT
TRBD1	-	TRBV10-3	TRBJ1-4	CAISQTGGKLTNEKLFF	TGTGCCATCAGCCAGACAGGGGGCAAGTTAACTAATGAAAAACTGTTTTTT
TRBD1	-	TRBV5-1	TRBJ1-4	CASSKNRGEKLFF	TGCGCCAGCAGCAAAAACAGGGGAGAAAAACTGTTTTTT
-	-	TRBV7-9	TRBJ1-1	CASSAAGNTEAFF	TGTGCCAGCAGCGCCGCGGGGAACACTGAAGCTTTCTTT
-	-	TRBV2	TRBJ1-3	CASSEEGGRLSGNTIYF	TGTGCCAGCAGTGAAGAAGGAGGACGCCTATCTGGAAACACCATATATTTT
TRBD2	-	TRBV9	TRBJ2-5	CASSAPGLAGVETQYF	TGTGCCAGCAGCGCCCCGGGACTAGCGGGAGTAGAGACCCAGTACTTC
-	-	TRBV6-2/TRBV6-3	TRBJ2-3	CASSSGRGFTYTDTQYF	TGTGCCAGCAGTTCCGGCAGAGGGTTCACCTACACAGATACGCAGTATTTT
TRBD2	-	TRBV14	TRBJ2-1	CASSQFYGGDEQFF	TGTGCCAGCAGTCAGTTTTACGGGGGGGATGAGCAGTTCTTC
TRBD1	-	TRBV12-5	TRBJ1-1	CASGLFLGIGTENTEAFF	TGTGCTAGTGGTTTGTTCCTTGGTATCGGGACAGAGAACACTGAAGCTTTCTTT
TRBD2	-	TRBV2	TRBJ2-1	CASSEADGLAGANEQFF	TGTGCCAGCAGTGAAGCAGACGGACTAGCGGGAGCCAATGAGCAGTTCTTC
-	-	TRBV5-6	TRBJ2-5	CASSWGWQLQETQYF	TGTGCCAGCAGCTGGGGGTGGCAGCTCCAAGAGACCCAGTACTTC
TRBD2	-	TRBV28	TRBJ2-2	CASSLPASGTWGELFF	TGTGCCAGCAGTCTACCCGCTAGCGGGACTTGGGGGGAGCTGTTTTTT
-	-	TRBV30	TRBJ2-1	CAWRGGNNEQFF	TGTGCCTGGAGAGGGGGGAACAATGAGCAGTTCTTC
-	-	TRBV28	TRBJ1-5	CASSLWGSNQPQHF	TGTGCCAGCAGTTTATGGGGTAGCAATCAGCCCCAGCATTTT
-	-	TRBV28	TRBJ2-7	CASTSPSSYEQYF	TGTGCCAGCACAAGCCCGAGCTCCTACGAGCAGTACTTC
TRBD2	-	TRBV24-1	TRBJ2-2	CATTAGLAGTGELFF	TGTGCCACCACCGCTGGGCTAGCGGGCACCGGGGAGCTGTTTTTT
-	once	TRBV3-1/TRBV3-2	TRBJ1-2	CASSQGGGDYGYTF	TGTGCCAGCAGCCAAGGGGGGGGAGACTATGGCTACACCTTC
-	-	TRBV20-1	TRBJ1-6	CSASTDSDNSPLHF	TGCAGTGCGAGTACGGACAGTGATAATTCGCCCCTCCACTTT
-	-	TRBV28	TRBJ2-1	CASSGSNAHEQFF	TGTGCCAGCAGCGGGAGTAACGCCCATGAGCAGTTCTTC
-	-	TRBV30	TRBJ2-1	CAWSASVSYNEQFF	TGTGCCTGGAGTGCCAGTGTCTCCTACAATGAGCAGTTCTTC
-	-	TRBV7-9	TRBJ2-7	CASSLGTYEQYF	TGTGCCAGCAGCCTTGGGACCTACGAGCAGTACTTC
TRBD2	-	TRBV19	TRBJ2-7	CASSASGTSGTYEQYF	TGTGCCAGTAGTGCCTCCGGGACTAGCGGGACTTACGAGCAGTACTTC
-	-	TRBV9	TRBJ1-2	CASRSRLDGYTF	TGTGCCAGCAGAAGTAGGCTAGATGGCTACACCTTC
TRBD1	-	TRBV11-3	TRBJ1-1	CASSADRGNTEAFF	TGTGCCAGCAGCGCAGACAGGGGGAACACTGAAGCTTTCTTT
-	-	TRBV3-1/TRBV3-2	TRBJ1-2	CASSQHPRDTSSNYGYTF	TGTGCCAGCAGCCAACACCCCCGGGACACGTCCTCTAACTATGGCTACACCTTC
-	-	TRBV21-1	TRBJ2-3	CASSKAGEGTDTQYF	TGTGCCAGCAGCAAAGCTGGGGAAGGGACAGATACGCAGTATTTT
TRBD2	-	TRBV6-2/TRBV6-3	TRBJ2-1	CASSYPQRGYNEQFF	TGTGCCAGCAGTTACCCCCAGCGGGGCTACAATGAGCAGTTCTTC
TRBD1	-	TRBV4-3	TRBJ1-2	CASSRTGEADYGYTF	TGCGCCAGCAGCCGAACAGGGGAAGCAGACTATGGCTACACCTTC